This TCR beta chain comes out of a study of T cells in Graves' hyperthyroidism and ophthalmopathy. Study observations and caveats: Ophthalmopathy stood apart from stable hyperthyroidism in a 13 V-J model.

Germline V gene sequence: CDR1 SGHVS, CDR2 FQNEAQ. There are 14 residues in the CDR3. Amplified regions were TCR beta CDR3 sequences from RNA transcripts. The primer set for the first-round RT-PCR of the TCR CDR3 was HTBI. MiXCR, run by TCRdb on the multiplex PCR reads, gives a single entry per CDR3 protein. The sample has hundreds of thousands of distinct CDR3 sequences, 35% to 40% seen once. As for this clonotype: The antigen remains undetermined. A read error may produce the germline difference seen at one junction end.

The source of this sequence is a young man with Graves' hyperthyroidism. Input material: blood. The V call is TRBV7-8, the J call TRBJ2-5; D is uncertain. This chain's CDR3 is CASNLAYGQETQYF. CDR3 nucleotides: TGTGCCAGCAACTTAGCCTACGGCCAAGAGACCCAGTACTTC.